Shown below are 8 T cell receptor beta chains from a single sample sequenced in a study of blood T cells in healthy people across ages (dated by TCRdb to between 2015 and 2016). Libraries were built with 5' RACE. The listed sequencing device is Illumina HiSeq 2500. A second roughly 6 to 12 cycle PCR used a sample-barcoded 5' primer and a J-beta primer mix. The public reads were reprocessed in TCRdb via fastp at Q25 and MiXCR, keeping in-frame beta chains. Under each unique CDR3 protein, matching rows form one entry showing the most common genes and DNA. Within this sample are about 1.7 million distinct CDR3 sequences, with roughly 27% of them counted one time only. Around 7.7% of the sample comes from the top ten. Sequenced input: blood. These receptors all come from a woman in her twenties or thirties in good health.

This clonotype came up many times. This rearrangement joins TRBV5-1 to TRBJ2-7; D may be TRBD2 (6 bases). V was shortened by 0 bases and J by 0 bases, with 16 bases between the two germline ends. Germline V gives CDR1 SGHRS, CDR2 YFSETQ. This CDR3 has 17 residues. The DNA for the CDR3 is TGCGCCAGCAGCTTGGCCGAGGCGGCGGGAAGCTCCTACGAGCAGTACTTC. It is translated as CASSLAEAAGSSYEQYF.

A remark on this clonotype: A read error likely explains this, since a far larger clone differs by one base. The chain employs TRBV28 and TRBJ2-1; D not resolved. The germline V and J ends were trimmed by 8 bases and 0 bases, with 5 bases remaining between them. This CDR3 is 12 amino acids long. CDR1 is MDHEN and CDR2 is SYDVKM in the germline V gene. The CDR3 DNA reads TGTGCCAGCTGCAGCTCCTACAATGAGCAGTTCTTC. It is translated as CASCSSYNEQFF.

The chain employs TRBV29-1 and TRBJ1-1; D unclear. Germline CDR1 SQVTM, CDR2 ANQGSEA. The CDR3 has 14 residues. Trimming stripped 2 bases from V and 0 bases from J, with 10 bases between. The CDR3 region has the DNA TGCAGCGTTGAAAGGAATGACTTGAACACTGAAGCTTTCTTT. Translating gives CSVERNDLNTEAFF.

This clonotype was found a few times. A junction end diverges from the germline sequence, so it may reflect a read error. The rearrangement joins TRBV25-1 to TRBJ1-2, with 7 nucleotides matching TRBD1. The CDR3 contains 16 residues. The germline V gene has CDR1 MGHDK and CDR2 SYGVNS. CDR3 bases: TGTACCAGCAGTGAATTTAGTGGCAGACAGGGTAGTGGCTACACCTTC. It encodes CTSSEFSGRQGSGYTF.

This clonotype was counted ten times or more. The chain has TRBV27 and TRBJ1-2; no clear D gene. This CDR3 contains 13 residues. V lost 3 bases and J 6 bases, leaving 11 bases between the germline ends. Germline values: CDR1 MNHEY, CDR2 SMNVEV (reference sequence). The CDR3 loop is CASSFNRKDGYTF. For the CDR3, the DNA is TGTGCCAGCAGTTTCAACAGAAAGGATGGCTACACCTTC.

The V call is TRBV2, the J call TRBJ2-2, with D tentatively TRBD2 (6 bases). CDR1 and CDR2 from the germline V gene are SNHLY and FYNNEI. CDR3 length equals 12 residues. V was pared by 7 bases and J by 4 bases, with 7 bases between. The CDR3 region is CASMGLTGELFF. CDR3 nucleotide sequence: TGTGCCAGCATGGGACTCACCGGGGAGCTGTTTTTT. Drawing the rest from reference TRBV2 and TRBJ2-2, the complete variable domain is EPEVTQTPSHQVTQMGQEVILRCVPISNHLYFYWYRQILGQKVEFLVSFYNNEISEKSEIFDDQFSVERPDGSNFTLKIRSTKLEDSAMYFCASMGLTGELFFGEGSRLTVL.

The gene calls are TRBV5-5 and TRBJ1-3; no definite D call. The CDR3 spans 15 residues. V was trimmed by 2 bases and J by 0 bases, leaving 9 bases between them. The germline CDR1 and CDR2 sequences are SGHKS and YYEKEE (reference sequence). CDR3: CASSLDPSSGNTIYF. Written as DNA, the CDR3 is TGTGCCAGCAGCTTAGACCCTAGCTCTGGAAACACCATATATTTT.

A remark on this clonotype: A much larger clone lies a single base off, so this may be a read error. This chain joins TRBV5-1 and TRBJ2-7; 7 nucleotides match TRBD2. Germline values: CDR1 SGHRS, CDR2 YFSETQ. Trimming cost V 4 bases and J 4 bases; bases outside gene matches: 8. The CDR3 has 14 amino acids. The CDR3 nucleotides are TGCGCCAGCAGCGTGGTGGGGGGGGAATACGAGCAGTACTTC. Translated, it gives CASSVVGGEYEQYF. Full variable domain (rest looked up from reference TRBV5-1 and TRBJ2-7): KAGVTQTPRYLIKTRGQQVTLSCSPISGHRSVSWYQQTPGQGLQFLFEYFSETQRNKGNFPGRFSGRQFSNSRSEMNVSTLELGDSALYLCASSVVGGEYEQYFGPGTRLTVT.